A selection of T cell receptor beta chains follows, all from one sample in a study of T cell responses to AZD1222 COVID-19 vaccine. Here immunoSEQ multiplex PCR was the method, and the copy in TCRdb shows in-frame clones only, minus some. Here the sample spans 52,000 or so clones, approximately 84% being singletons. The specimen comprised peripheral blood, sampled on day 0 of AZD1222 vaccination. These receptors all come from an adult in good health. Both conserved end residues are part of each CDR3.

v_call: TRBV30
j_call: TRBJ1-5
cdr3_aa: CASRTGSNQPQHF

v_call: TRBV29-1
j_call: TRBJ2-7
cdr3_aa: CSAGVSYEQYF

v_call: TRBV28
j_call: TRBJ2-3
cdr3_aa: CASEGNGLAGAQTADTQYF

v_call: TRBV7-2
j_call: TRBJ2-1
cdr3_aa: CASSPRTETEQFF

v_call: TRBV6-6
j_call: TRBJ2-3
cdr3_aa: CASSLRTSGSRAWTDTQYF

v_call: TRBV11-3
j_call: TRBJ2-2
cdr3_aa: CASSSSGTGELFF

v_call: TRBV12-3/TRBV12-4
j_call: TRBJ1-4
cdr3_aa: CASRGQGWEKLFF

v_call: TRBV6-5
j_call: TRBJ1-1
cdr3_aa: CASSYRADSMNTEAFF

v_call: TRBV11-3
j_call: TRBJ1-1
cdr3_aa: CASSLGRGTEAFF

v_call: TRBV3-1/TRBV3-2
j_call: TRBJ2-7
cdr3_aa: CASSLRASGVPWEQYF

v_call: TRBV13
j_call: TRBJ2-2
cdr3_aa: CASSLKLLTGVVTGELFF

v_call: TRBV7-9
j_call: TRBJ1-2
cdr3_aa: CASSLAAADYGYTF

v_call: TRBV19
j_call: TRBJ2-2
cdr3_aa: CASTVSLRDRTGELFF

v_call: TRBV10-3
j_call: TRBJ1-2
cdr3_aa: CAISEGTSYGYTF

v_call: TRBV5-1
j_call: TRBJ1-2
cdr3_aa: CASSFEGPNYGYTF

v_call: TRBV19
j_call: TRBJ2-2
cdr3_aa: CATSGSGLANTGELFF

v_call: TRBV7-9
j_call: TRBJ2-1
cdr3_aa: CASSPLPASANNEQFF

v_call: TRBV5-1
j_call: TRBJ1-4
cdr3_aa: CASSLASTGVNEKLFF

v_call: TRBV6-5
j_call: TRBJ2-1
cdr3_aa: CASSYSNTNNEQFF

v_call: TRBV7-6
j_call: TRBJ2-1
cdr3_aa: CASSVTGIISSDEQFF

v_call: TRBV14
j_call: TRBJ2-2
cdr3_aa: CASSQEAEVGTGELFF

v_call: TRBV12-3/TRBV12-4
j_call: TRBJ1-3
cdr3_aa: CASTGGIGNTIYF

v_call: TRBV14
j_call: TRBJ1-3
cdr3_aa: CASSVQGLSGNTIYF

v_call: TRBV24-1
j_call: TRBJ2-3
cdr3_aa: CATSDSGQGRDTQYF

v_call: TRBV7-9
j_call: TRBJ1-1
cdr3_aa: CASSLQANTEAFF

v_call: TRBV5-6
j_call: TRBJ1-4
cdr3_aa: CASSLERSYNEKLFF

v_call: TRBV11-2
j_call: TRBJ2-1
cdr3_aa: CASSSRDKSYNEQFF

v_call: TRBV5-1
j_call: TRBJ1-1
cdr3_aa: CASSFGPMNTEAFF

v_call: TRBV11-3
j_call: TRBJ2-1
cdr3_aa: CASSLTSGRPGNEQFF

v_call: TRBV5-1
j_call: TRBJ1-1
cdr3_aa: CASSAGQGRITEAFF

v_call: TRBV7-7
j_call: TRBJ2-1
cdr3_aa: CASSLAGGAYNEQFF